Listed below are T cell receptor beta chains from one sample, sequenced in a study of blood T cell repertoires in COVID-19. Clones were sequenced by immunoSEQ multiplex PCR, and TCRdb holds only the in-frame ones, with some missing. The table includes about 350,000 clones, 87% detected once. The specimen sequenced was PBMCs or T cells enriched from blood (not recorded which). The receptors here all came from a woman aged 25 to 45 who had recovered from COVID-19. Each CDR3 is given with its conserved first and last residue. The D gene is left open where the match is weak. For some rows the clone size is stated as once, few or many, or as a class when expanded; others skip it.

V gene	J gene	D gene	clone size	CDR3 DNA	CDR3 protein
TRBV5-1	TRBJ1-1	NA	NA	TGCGCCAGCAGCTTGGAGGGGCGGAACACTGAAGCTTTCTTT	CASSLEGRNTEAFF
TRBV15	TRBJ2-7	NA	NA	TGTGCCACCAGCAGAGTATGGGCTACCTACGAGCAGTACTTC	CATSRVWATYEQYF
TRBV25-1	TRBJ2-3	NA	NA	TGTGCCAGCAGTGAATATCGAGACGCTCTTGCGGCAGATACGCAGTATTTT	CASSEYRDALAADTQYF
TRBV4-1	TRBJ1-5	NA	NA	TGCGCCAGCAGCCAATACACAGGCGGCCAGCCCCAGCATTTT	CASSQYTGGQPQHF
TRBV28	TRBJ1-2	TRBD1	NA	TGTGCCAGCAGTTTCGGACAGGGGTTGGGAGGCTACACCTTC	CASSFGQGLGGYTF
TRBV5-5	TRBJ1-6	TRBD1	few	TGTGCCAGCAGCGGTAGCCGGGACAGGGAAGTCAATTCACCCCTCCACTTT	CASSGSRDREVNSPLHF
TRBV13	TRBJ2-1	TRBD1	once	TGTGCCAGCAGCTTAGGCCTTTCGGGACAGGGGAATTCCAATGAGCAGTTCTTC	CASSLGLSGQGNSNEQFF
TRBV11-1	TRBJ2-1	TRBD2	NA	TGTGCCAGCAGCGGCGTACTAGCGGGTACCTACAATGAGCAGTTCTTC	CASSGVLAGTYNEQFF
TRBV29-1	TRBJ2-7	TRBD2	NA	TGCAGCGTTGGGACTGGCGGGAGTCGGTACGAGCAGTACTTC	CSVGTGGSRYEQYF
TRBV28	TRBJ1-1	NA	once	TGTGCCAGCAGTTTAGGGCAGCTTGAAGCTTTCTTT	CASSLGQLEAFF
TRBV13	TRBJ1-2	NA	NA	TGTGCCAGCAGCAGGCAGGAGGGCCTTTCCTATGGCTACACCTTC	CASSRQEGLSYGYTF
TRBV27	TRBJ1-6	NA	many	TGTGCCAGCGGGACAAGTCATAATTCACCCCTCCACTTT	CASGTSHNSPLHF
TRBV25-1	TRBJ2-4	NA	once	TGTGCCAGCAGTGATATAAGGGGACAAGCCAAAAACATTCAGTACTTC	CASSDIRGQAKNIQYF
TRBV7-2	TRBJ2-1	TRBD2	NA	TGTGCCAGCAGCCCGGGGACTAGCGGGCCATTCTCCTACAATGAGCAGTTCTTC	CASSPGTSGPFSYNEQFF
TRBV5-8	TRBJ2-1	TRBD1	once	TGTGCCAGCAGCGTAGAAGGGGGCGCCTACAATGAGCAGTTCTTC	CASSVEGGAYNEQFF
TRBV29-1	TRBJ2-3	NA	NA	TGCAGCGATGGGACACCGGTGGACGGTAGCACAGATACGCAGTATTTT	CSDGTPVDGSTDTQYF
TRBV7-9	TRBJ1-1	NA	NA	TGTGCCAGCAGCCCACGACCAGAGGCTGAAGCTTTCTTT	CASSPRPEAEAFF
TRBV10-3	TRBJ2-3	TRBD2	NA	TGTGCCACCGAGAGCGGGGTGCGGGGGAACACAGATACGCAGTATTTT	CATESGVRGNTDTQYF
TRBV7-9	TRBJ2-6	TRBD1	NA	TGTGCCAGCAGCGCGGACAGGGGCCTCTCTGGGGCCAACGTCCTGACTTTC	CASSADRGLSGANVLTF
TRBV28	TRBJ2-7	TRBD2	NA	TGTGCCAGCAGTTGGACTAGCGGAGGGTACGAGCAGTACTTC	CASSWTSGGYEQYF